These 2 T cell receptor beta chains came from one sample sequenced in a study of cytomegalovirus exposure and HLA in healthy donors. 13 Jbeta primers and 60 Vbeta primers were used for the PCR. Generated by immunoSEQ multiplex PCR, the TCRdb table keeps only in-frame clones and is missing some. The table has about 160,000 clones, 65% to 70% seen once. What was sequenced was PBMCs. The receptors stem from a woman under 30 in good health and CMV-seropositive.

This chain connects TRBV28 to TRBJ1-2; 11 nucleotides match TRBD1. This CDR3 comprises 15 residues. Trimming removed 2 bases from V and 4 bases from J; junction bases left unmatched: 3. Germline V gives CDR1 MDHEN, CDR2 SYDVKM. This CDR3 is CASSLGGQGVYGYTF. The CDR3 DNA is TGTGCCAGCAGTTTAGGGGGACAGGGGGTCTATGGCTACACCTTC.

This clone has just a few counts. CDR3 loop: CASSFLAGGLNEQYF. CDR3 bases: TGTGCCAGCAGCTTTCTAGCGGGGGGGCTCAACGAGCAGTACTTC. The chain carries TRBV7-2 and TRBJ2-7; 12 nucleotides match TRBD2. The CDR3 sequence is 15 residues long. Per the germline V gene, CDR1 is SGHTA and CDR2 is FQGNSA. V dropped 3 bases and J dropped 5; count of bases not matched to a gene: 5.